The clone carrying this T cell receptor beta chain was seen at least ten times. Its target is unknown. This entry belongs to a study of CD8 T cells in ankylosing spondylitis. Study-level results: Disease-linked clones reportedly concentrated significantly in matched ankylosing spondylitis synovial fluid. A motif in TCR beta, a set of about eight highly homologous variants, appeared characteristic of ankylosing spondylitis blood. Disease-linked clones displayed a CD8+ phenotype and appeared relatively rarely in peripheral blood.

The length of the CDR3 is 14 residues. The V and J ends lost 6 bases and 7 bases respectively, with 19 bases between them. It was by quantitative 5'-RACE with molecular barcodes that TCR beta libraries were made. TCRdb re-analysed the 5' RACE reads in MiXCR, keeping a single row per CDR3 protein. The sample records about 220,000 distinct CDR3 sequences, 6% to 8% being singletons. The sequenced sample was blood, either unsorted or a sorted T cell fraction (not recorded which). The chain couples TRBV12-3 or TRBV12-4 to TRBJ2-7, with D perhaps assigned TRBD1 or TRBD2 (5 bases each). This receptor was taken from a male donor with ankylosing spondylitis. The CDR3 spells CASSLGRPPVEQYF. The CDR3 nucleotides read TGTGCCAGCAGCCTGGGACGGCCGCCCGTGGAGCAGTACTTC.